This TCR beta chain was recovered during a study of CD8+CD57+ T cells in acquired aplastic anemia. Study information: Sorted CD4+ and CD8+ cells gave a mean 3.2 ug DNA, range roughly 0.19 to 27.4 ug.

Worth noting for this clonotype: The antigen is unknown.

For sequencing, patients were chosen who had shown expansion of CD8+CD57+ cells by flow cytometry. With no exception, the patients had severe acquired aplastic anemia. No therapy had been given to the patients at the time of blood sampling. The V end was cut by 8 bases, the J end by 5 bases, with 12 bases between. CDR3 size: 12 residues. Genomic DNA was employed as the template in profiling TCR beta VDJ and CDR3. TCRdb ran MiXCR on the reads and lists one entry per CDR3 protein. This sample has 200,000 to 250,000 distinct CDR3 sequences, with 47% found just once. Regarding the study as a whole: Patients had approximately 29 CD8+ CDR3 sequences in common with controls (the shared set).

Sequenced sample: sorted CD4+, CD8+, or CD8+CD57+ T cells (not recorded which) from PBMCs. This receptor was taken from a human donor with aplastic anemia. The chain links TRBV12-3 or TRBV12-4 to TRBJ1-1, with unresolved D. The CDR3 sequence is CASGIWQTEAFF. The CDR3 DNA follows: TGTGCCAGCGGGATTTGGCAGACTGAAGCTTTCTTT.